The 30 T cell receptor beta chains listed next were all sequenced from one sample in a study of T cell clonality in common variable immunodeficiency. The data were produced by immunoSEQ multiplex PCR, yet TCRdb's version contains in-frame clones alone and is incomplete. In total the sample includes tens of thousands of clones, none of them seen once. The sample was peripheral blood mononuclear cells. Source of these receptors: a person aged 18 to 70 in good health.

This clone was seen ten or more times. The CDR3 extends 3 residues past the end of the read, so its final part is completed from the germline J gene. The genes are TRBV5-1 and TRBJ2-5; 8 bases fit TRBD1. The CDR3 consists of 15 residues. The J segment lost 4 bases and the V segment lost 0 bases, leaving 5 bases of the junction unmatched. In germline, CDR1 is SGHRS, CDR2 YFSETQ. CDR3: CASSLGQGSRETQYF. CDR3 bases read: TGCGCCAGCAGCTTGGGACAGGGGTCCAGAGAGACC.

The sample holds many counts of this clone. The read gets to within 3 residues of the CDR3 end, and the germline J gene fills in the rest. This sequence joins TRBV6-2 or TRBV6-3 and TRBJ2-3, with 11 bases that match TRBD1. The V gene end was trimmed by 8 bases and the J gene end by 3 bases; junction bases not matched to a gene: 4. Germline V gene lookup returns CDR1 MNHEY and CDR2 SVGEGT. The CDR3 loop spans 14 amino acids. CDR3 residues: CASSGQGATDTQYF. The covered CDR3 bases are TGTGCCAGCTCAGGACAGGGGGCGACAGATACG.

This clone was recorded at least ten times. Incomplete CDR3 DNA: TGTGCCAGTAGTCCAGGACAGGGACCGGTGTCG. It yields the protein CASSPGQGPVS. The entire CDR3 protein is CASSPGQGPVSQYF. V is TRBV19 and J is TRBJ2-3, with 8 bases identical to TRBD1. From the germline J gene comes the end of the CDR3, since the read stops 3 residues before it. There are 14 residues in the CDR3. Germline assignment: CDR1 LNHDA and CDR2 SQIVND (reference sequence).

The table lists this clone with many counts. The DNA ends 3 residues before the CDR3 does, and the rest of the CDR3 is filled in from the germline J gene. The chain is built from TRBV9 and TRBJ2-2, with D perhaps TRBD2 (5 bases). The V end was cut by 1 base, the J end by 6 bases, with 7 bases between. Germline CDR1 SGDLS, CDR2 YYNGEE. The length of the CDR3 is 13 residues. The CDR3 sequence: CASSVTRAGELFF. The part of the CDR3 DNA that was read is TGTGCCAGCAGCGTAACGAGGGCCGGGGAG.

This clone came up many times. The read halts 3 residues ahead of the CDR3 end, with the missing end drawn from the germline J gene. This chain connects TRBV20-1 to TRBJ2-1; tentative D call: TRBD2 (5 bases). Trimming removed 3 bases at V and 0 bases at J, with 15 bases between. Germline assignment: CDR1 DFQATT and CDR2 SNEGSKA (reference sequence). The CDR3 spans 16 residues. The DNA read from the CDR3 is TGCAGTGCTAGTAGCAGGTCGGGGAGCTCCTACAATGAG. Translated: CSASSRSGSSYNE. The entire CDR3 is CSASSRSGSSYNEQFF.

This clone has a count of ten or more. The read terminates 3 residues before the CDR3 end, so the remaining end is supplied by the germline J gene. The rearrangement links TRBV7-9 to TRBJ2-2; no firm D call. The length of the CDR3 is 15 residues. Germline V lookup: CDR1 SEHNR, CDR2 FQNEAQ (reference sequence). Trimming took off 3 bases at V and 4 bases at J, with 12 bases between the two ends. The CDR3 protein is CASSFQAPGTGELFF. The CDR3 DNA, read in part, is TGTGCCAGCAGCTTTCAGGCCCCCGGCACCGGGGAG.

In its sample, this clone was seen many times. The sequence runs out 3 residues before the end of the CDR3; the remainder is reconstructed from the germline J gene. The chain combines TRBV19 with TRBJ1-3; no reliable D call. The germline V gene has CDR1 LNHDA and CDR2 SQIVND (reference sequence). The CDR3 consists of 16 residues. Trimming left V 4 bases short and J 0 bases short, with 13 bases between. The CDR3 here is CASSSLSTGSGNTIYF. The sequenced CDR3 bases are TGTGCCAGTAGTAGTCTCTCGACGGGCTCTGGAAACACC.

This clone appeared many times. The read comes to an end 3 residues before the CDR3 does, leaving the germline J gene to fill in the end. The rearrangement joins TRBV5-1 to TRBJ2-7; TRBD1 matches 9 bases. The germline V gene encodes CDR1 SGHRS and CDR2 YFSETQ. The CDR3 consists of 16 residues. V was clipped by 0 bases and J by 2 bases; unmatched bases: 6. CDR3 bases read: TGCGCCAGCAGCTTGGCGGGACAGGGCAATCCCTACGAG. Its translation: CASSLAGQGNPYE. The full CDR3 sequence reads CASSLAGQGNPYEQYF.

Ten or more counts support this clone. Read data end 3 residues before the CDR3 end; the end is taken from the germline J gene. The gene calls are TRBV18 and TRBJ1-4; D gene uncertain. CDR1 is KGHSH, CDR2 LQKENI, per germline. Trimming pared 6 bases from V and 0 bases from J, leaving 5 bases between. This CDR3 has 13 residues. CDR3 DNA (partial): TGTGCCAGCTCCGTTACAACTAATGAAAAA. Its protein product is CASSVTTNEK. The full CDR3 is CASSVTTNEKLFF.

This clone was detected ten times or more. The read ends 3 residues early relative to the CDR3; the germline J gene fills the gap. The J gene is TRBJ2-7, the V gene TRBV5-1; D gene ambiguous. The CDR3 contains 13 residues. Trimming shortened V by 1 base and J by 3 bases, and 8 bases separated the two germline ends. The V gene's germline CDR1 is SGHRS and CDR2 YFSETQ. CDR3 sequence reads: CASSLSANYEQYF. The DNA read from the CDR3 is TGCGCCAGCAGCTTGTCAGCGAACTACGAG.

This clone was observed at least ten times. The CDR3 end is not reached by the read, which stops 3 residues before it; the germline J gene fills it in. The rearrangement uses TRBV29-1 and TRBJ2-6; D not resolved. The CDR3 runs 12 residues. Germline V gives CDR1 SQVTM, CDR2 ANQGSEA. The V end lost 5 bases, the J end lost 4 bases, and 6 bases lay between the germline ends. The part of the CDR3 DNA that was read is TGCAGCGTTAGGCTGGGGGCCAACGTC. It specifies CSVRLGANV. The full CDR3 sequence reads CSVRLGANVLTF.

There are many counts of this clone. The sequenced fragment ends 3 residues before the CDR3 boundary, so the rest is inferred from the germline J gene. This chain links TRBV28 with TRBJ2-3, with 11 positions matching TRBD2. The CDR3 runs to 18 residues. The germline V gene encodes CDR1 MDHEN and CDR2 SYDVKM. After removal of 5 bases from V and 6 bases from J, the junction contained 16 bases not matched to a gene. CDR3 DNA (partial): TGTGCCAGCAGTCTCCTCGATAGCGGGAGGGTAACCCGGGATACG. Translated, it gives CASSLLDSGRVTRDT. The full CDR3 protein reads CASSLLDSGRVTRDTQYF. Together with reference TRBV28 and TRBJ2-3, the CDR3 gives the full variable domain: DVKVTQSSRYLVKRTGEKVFLECVQDMDHENMFWYRQDPGLGLRLIYFSYDVKMKEKGDIPEGYSVSREKKERFSLILESASTNQTSMYLCASSLLDSGRVTRDTQYFGPGTRLTVL.

Note on this clone: Read sequence stops 3 residues before the CDR3 end, and the germline J gene provides the missing end. The V and J genes are TRBV10-2 and TRBJ1-2, with 9 bases aligning to TRBD1. V shed 10 bases and J 5 bases; nucleotides not matched to a gene: 8. Germline V gene sequence: CDR1 WSHSY, CDR2 SAAADI. CDR3 length equals 13 residues. The CDR3 spells CATLGTGRYGYTF. Incomplete CDR3 DNA: TGCGCCACCCTTGGGACAGGGCGTTATGGC.

This clone was found many times. The CDR3 end lies 3 residues beyond the end of the read and is filled in from the germline J gene. The chain couples TRBV6-1 to TRBJ2-5, with 8 bases that match TRBD2. CDR3 length: 16 amino acids. From germline, CDR1 is MNHNS and CDR2 SASEGT. J was trimmed by 2 bases and V by 0 bases; bases with no gene match: 5. CDR3 protein: CASSEALVAGQETQYF. The CDR3 bases that were read are TGTGCCAGCAGTGAAGCTTTGGTAGCGGGACAAGAGACC.

This clone was found many times. The read terminates 3 residues before the CDR3 end, so the remaining end is supplied by the germline J gene. The genes are TRBV5-1 and TRBJ2-7, with TRBD1 matching 9 bases. The CDR3 consists of 15 residues. Germline CDR1 and CDR2: SGHRS and YFSETQ. The V gene end was trimmed by 4 bases and the J gene end by 6 bases; junction bases not matched to a gene: 11. The sequenced part of the CDR3 DNA is TGCGCCAGCAGCATAGGACAGGGGTTAGGGAGCGAG. Protein sequence: CASSIGQGLGSE. The CDR3, in full, reads CASSIGQGLGSEQYF. The entire variable domain, with the rest obtained from reference TRBV5-1 and TRBJ2-7, is as follows: KAGVTQTPRYLIKTRGQQVTLSCSPISGHRSVSWYQQTPGQGLQFLFEYFSETQRNKGNFPGRFSGRQFSNSRSEMNVSTLELGDSALYLCASSIGQGLGSEQYFGPGTRLTVT.

This clone has at least ten counts. Sequencing ends 3 residues short of the CDR3 end; the germline J gene provides the rest. The chain uses TRBV18 and TRBJ2-5; D perhaps matches TRBD1 (5 bases). The CDR3 is 15 residues long. Germline-derived CDR1 and CDR2 are KGHSH and LQKENI. The V gene lost 3 bases and the J gene lost 5 bases, with 16 bases spanning the gap. The CDR3 protein is CASSPDQGIGETQYF. The sequenced part of the CDR3 DNA is TGTGCCAGCTCACCCGACCAGGGCATCGGGGAGACC.

This clone was seen repeatedly, ten times or more. The observed sequence ends 3 residues before the CDR3 terminus, with the missing tail filled in from the germline J gene. V usage is TRBV19 and J usage is TRBJ2-1; D may be TRBD1 (7 bases). CDR3 length: 14 amino acids. The V end was cut by 3 bases, the J end by 7 bases, with 13 bases between. CDR1 and CDR2 from the germline V gene are LNHDA and SQIVND (reference sequence). CDR3 DNA, as far as it was read: TGTGCCAGTAGTATCTCCAGGGGGAGGAATGAG. It specifies CASSISRGRNE. The full-length CDR3 reads as CASSISRGRNEQFF.

In its sample, this clone was seen many times. Sequencing ends 3 residues short of the CDR3 end; the germline J gene provides the rest. This chain links TRBV14 with TRBJ2-1; 10 nucleotides agree with TRBD1. The CDR3 has 13 amino acids. Germline CDR1 SGHDN, CDR2 FVKESK. V dropped 6 bases and J dropped 6; count of bases not matched to a gene: 2. The CDR3 bases that were read are TGTGCCAGCAGGAGACAGGGGGCCAATGAG. It specifies CASRRQGANE. The entire CDR3 protein reads CASRRQGANEQFF.

This clone was counted at least ten times. The observed sequence ends 3 residues before the CDR3 terminus, with the missing tail filled in from the germline J gene. The chain carries TRBV9 and TRBJ2-2; D perhaps matches TRBD2 (7 bases). Germline V gene sequence: CDR1 SGDLS, CDR2 YYNGEE. V dropped 2 bases and J dropped 6 bases, with 17 bases sitting between them. The length of the CDR3 is 16 residues. CDR3 sequence: CASSVRGGSIAGELFF. The part of the CDR3 DNA that was read is TGTGCCAGCAGCGTCAGGGGCGGGAGTATAGCCGGGGAG.

This clone was counted many times. From the germline J gene comes the end of the CDR3, since the read stops 3 residues before it. V usage is TRBV2 and J usage is TRBJ2-7; 10 nucleotides match TRBD1. The CDR3 is made up of 13 amino acids. Germline V gene lookup returns CDR1 SNHLY and CDR2 FYNNEI. The trim removed 4 bases at V and 6 bases at J, leaving 3 bases unmatched. The sequenced CDR3 bases are TGTGCCAGCAGTGGAGACAGGGGGCGCGAG. This codes for CASSGDRGRE. The full CDR3 protein is CASSGDRGREQYF.

At least ten counts were recorded for this clone. With the read ending 3 residues before the CDR3 end, the germline J gene is used to fill in that end. This chain links TRBV20-1 with TRBJ1-6, with D tentatively TRBD1 (5 bases). The germline V gene encodes CDR1 DFQATT and CDR2 SNEGSKA (reference sequence). V was shortened by 5 bases and J by 7 bases, with 15 bases between the two germline ends. The CDR3 is made up of 14 amino acids. The covered CDR3 bases are TGCAGTGCTCGCTCAGGGATAGGGAATTCACCC. Its translation is CSARSGIGNSP. The full CDR3 sequence reads CSARSGIGNSPLHF.

This clone was recorded many times. The CDR3 here is CAWSVAGEGGANVLTF. The CDR3 bases that were read are TGTGCCTGGAGTGTGGCAGGGGAAGGTGGGGCCAACGTC. The J gene is TRBJ2-6, the V gene TRBV30; maybe TRBD1 (6 bases). The read gets to within 3 residues of the CDR3 end, and the germline J gene fills in the rest. Germline lookup yields CDR1 GTSNPN and CDR2 SVGIG (reference sequence). This CDR3 is 16 amino acids long. The V gene lost 0 bases and the J gene lost 3 bases, with 12 bases spanning the gap. Based on the CDR3 plus reference TRBV30 and TRBJ2-6, the full variable domain is SQTIHQWPATLVQPVGSPLSLECTVEGTSNPNLYWYRQAAGRGLQLLFYSVGIGQISSEVPQNLSASRPQDRQFILSSKKLLLSDSGFYLCAWSVAGEGGANVLTFGAGSRLTVL.

This clone showed up many times. The sequenced fragment ends 3 residues before the CDR3 boundary, so the rest is inferred from the germline J gene. The chain recombines TRBV12-5 with TRBJ2-1; 8 nucleotides match TRBD1. With 0 bases clipped from V and 9 bases from J, the junction kept 7 bases outside the gene matches. The CDR3 sequence is 15 residues long. The germline V gene has CDR1 LGHNT and CDR2 FRNRAP. CDR3 region: CASGLVPPTGGEQFF. The sequenced CDR3 bases are TGTGCTAGTGGTTTGGTGCCCCCTACAGGGGGTGAG.

This clone came up a few times. The read stops 3 residues short of the end of the CDR3; the missing end is completed from the germline J gene. J is TRBJ1-2 and V is TRBV6-1; D is unclear. The V gene's germline CDR1 is MNHNS and CDR2 SASEGT. The CDR3 has 12 amino acids. CDR3 DNA, as far as it was read: TGTGCCAGCAGTGCGGAGGACTACGAC. Amino acids: CASSAEDYD. The CDR3 in full is CASSAEDYDYTF.

This clone was seen many times. Read coverage stops 3 residues before the CDR3 terminus; the germline J gene supplies the remainder. This chain joins TRBV20-1 and TRBJ2-7; TRBD1 matches at 9 bases. The V gene's germline CDR1 is DFQATT and CDR2 SNEGSKA (reference sequence). V was clipped by 2 bases and J by 6 bases; unmatched bases: 8. The CDR3 is 14 residues long. This CDR3 reads CSARSGTGSSEQYF. The part of the CDR3 DNA that was read is TGCAGTGCTAGATCCGGGACAGGGAGTAGCGAG.

This clone was detected many times. The read is 3 residues too short to cover the CDR3 end, so that end is filled in from the germline J gene. The chain recombines TRBV15 with TRBJ1-4; D is unresolved. The CDR3 has 15 amino acids. V was clipped by 0 bases and J by 8 bases, with 13 bases between them. Germline lookup yields CDR1 LNHNV and CDR2 YYDKDF (reference sequence). CDR3 sequence reads: CATSRDLKTGEKLFF. The part of the CDR3 DNA that was read is TGTGCCACCAGCAGAGATCTTAAGACGGGGGAAAAA.

Ten or more counts support this clone. The read gets to within 3 residues of the CDR3 end, and the germline J gene fills in the rest. The V gene is TRBV20-1, the J gene TRBJ2-5; 7 nucleotides align to TRBD1. V gave up 3 bases and J gave up 0 bases; unmatched junction bases: 13. The CDR3 is 17 amino acids. CDR1 is DFQATT and CDR2 is SNEGSKA in the germline V gene (reference sequence). CDR3 sequence: CSARVHRGPAHQETQYF. The sequenced CDR3 bases are TGCAGTGCTAGGGTGCACAGGGGCCCTGCCCACCAAGAGACC.

Ten or more counts support this clone. Partial CDR3 DNA: TGTGCCAGTAGTAGGGCGGGGGGGTTCTTAGATGAG. Translating it yields CASSRAGGFLDE. The entire CDR3 sequence reads CASSRAGGFLDEQFF. The chain joins TRBV19 to TRBJ2-1, with TRBD2 identical over 9 bases. The read halts 3 residues ahead of the CDR3 end, with the missing end drawn from the germline J gene. The J segment lost 8 bases and the V segment lost 4 bases, leaving 9 bases of the junction unmatched. The CDR3 contains 15 residues. The V gene's germline CDR1 is LNHDA and CDR2 SQIVND (reference sequence).

This clone has a count of ten or more. Read sequence stops 3 residues before the CDR3 end, and the germline J gene provides the missing end. This chain uses TRBV11-2 with TRBJ2-1; D remains ambiguous. Trimming shortened V by 0 bases and J by 6 bases, and 6 bases separated the two germline ends. This CDR3 has 13 residues. Germline V gene lookup returns CDR1 SGHAT and CDR2 FQNNGV. CDR3 protein: CASSLDPFNEQFF. The sequenced part of the CDR3 DNA is TGTGCCAGCAGCTTAGATCCCTTCAATGAG.

This clone has at least ten counts. A junction end diverges from the germline sequence, so it may reflect a read error. The missing CDR3 end, 3 residues past where the read stops, is filled in from the germline J gene. V gene TRBV7-7 combines with J gene TRBJ1-3; a possible D gene is TRBD1 (6 bases). CDR1 and CDR2 (germline): SSHAT, FNYEAQ (reference sequence). The CDR3 is 16 amino acids. CDR3 DNA (partial): TGTGCTAGCATCCAAAAAAGGGGGGGCGACGGAAACACC. This encodes CASIQKRGGDGNT. The CDR3 in full is CASIQKRGGDGNTIYF.